This T cell receptor (beta chain) was retrieved from a study of CD8 T cells in Susac syndrome. Germline loops: CDR1 SEHNR, CDR2 FQNEAQ (reference sequence). V trimming: 1 base; J trimming: 6 bases; junction bases outside the gene matches: 10. The CDR3 consists of 16 residues. The RNA, 0.5 to 1 ug, was put through reverse transcription using random hexamers. The CDR3 of TCR beta was amplified by immunoSEQ multiplex PCR across 54 Vbeta and 13 Jbeta. TCRdb re-derived calls from the immunoSEQ multiplex PCR reads in MiXCR, one entry per CDR3 protein. The sample records 330,000 or so distinct CDR3 sequences, about 82% being singletons.

The chain joins TRBV7-9 to TRBJ2-3; 7 nucleotides line up with TRBD2. The sequencing sample was made of CD8+ T cells from PBMCs. The sequence derives from a human donor with multiple sclerosis. CDR3 bases: TGTGCCAGCAGCTTAGGGCTGCGGGAGTTCCCGGATACGCAGTATTTT. This sequence encodes CASSLGLREFPDTQYF.